This T cell receptor beta chain was captured by sequencing in a study of shared clonotypes between healthy human individuals. Across the study: Samples came from a couple of female and a few male donors aged 18 to 49. Study findings and constraints: The genetic and exposure-history diversity represented was limited by few donors. In the sorted subsets, rarefaction showed sequencing was incomplete despite large depth.

Germline V CDR1 and CDR2: SEHNR, FQNEAQ (reference sequence). CDR3 length equals 14 residues. Trimming cost V 5 bases and J 9 bases; bases outside gene matches: 12. Profiled with immunoSEQ multiplex PCR; TCRdb holds only in-frame clones, not every one. The table has around 1.9 million clones, roughly 91% seen once. CD45RO-negative CD8 cells positively selected for CCR7 made up the naive population, which excluded terminally differentiated effector memory CD45RA+ cells. This clone was seen only once. Its target is not known. The material sequenced was naive CD8+ T cells from PBMCs. This rearrangement joins TRBV7-9 to TRBJ2-5; 7 bases line up with TRBD1. This clonotype was sampled from a young man in good health. Some clones in this sample may be carry-over from other donors' samples. CDR3 region: CASSGDRDLGAQYF. The CDR3 DNA is TGTGCCAGCAGCGGGGACAGAGACCTCGGGGCCCAGTACTTC. Based on the CDR3 plus reference TRBV7-9 and TRBJ2-5, the full variable domain is DTGVSQNPRHKITKRGQNVTFRCDPISEHNRLYWYRQTLGQGPEFLTYFQNEAQLEKSRLLSDRFSAERPKGSFSTLEIQRTEQGDSAMYLCASSGDRDLGAQYFGPGTRLLVL.